This T cell receptor (beta chain) derives from a study of graft-versus-host responses after intestinal transplantation. Across the study: Each recipient received anti-thymocyte globulin induction, then tacrolimus and steroids for approximately 3 years. Study-wide results and limits: High graft-versus-host to host-versus-graft clonal ratios were seen in allografts of patients with graft-donor T cell macrochimerism.

Some clones are missing from TCRdb's copy, which holds only in-frame ones; the method was immunoSEQ multiplex PCR. This sample has tens of thousands of clones, with 91% found just once. This CDR3 is built from 14 residues. Trimming stripped 4 bases from V and 3 bases from J, with 15 bases between. Germline V gives CDR1 SQVTM, CDR2 ANQGSEA. Note on this clone: The target antigen is unknown.

The source material was unstimulated CD4+ T cells sorted from spleen or lymph node cells, sampled before intestinal transplant. The V call is TRBV29-1, the J call TRBJ1-1; D uncertain. The sequence was obtained from a human donor who received an intestinal transplant. The CDR3 DNA is TGCAGCGTTGCTGTAGGAGGGCGGGACACTGAAGCTTTCTTT. This codes for CSVAVGGRDTEAFF.